The 31 T cell receptor beta chains presented below share a single source sample, sequenced in a study of blood T cell repertoires in COVID-19. The repertoire was sequenced with immunoSEQ multiplex PCR; TCRdb's copy has only in-frame clones and lacks some. The table shows approximately 300,000 clones, with roughly 86% occurring only once. The sample taken for sequencing was PBMCs or T cells enriched from blood (not recorded which). The receptors stem from a woman aged 18-29 years who had recovered from COVID-19.

The V and J genes are TRBV20-1 and TRBJ1-2; D may be TRBD1 (6 bases). The CDR3 totals 14 residues. V lost 3 bases to trimming and J lost 2 bases, with 13 bases between them. Germline-derived CDR1 and CDR2 are DFQATT and SNEGSKA (reference sequence). CDR3 residues: CSASKQGRNYGYTF. For the CDR3, the DNA is TGCAGTGCTAGTAAACAGGGACGAAACTATGGCTACACCTTC.

This clone was seen only once. The chain couples TRBV5-5 to TRBJ2-4; D uncertain. The length of the CDR3 is 14 residues. The germline V gene encodes CDR1 SGHKS and CDR2 YYEKEE (reference sequence). Trimming shortened V by 5 bases and J by 7 bases, and 16 bases separated the two germline ends. The CDR3 here is CASSTNTRPNIQYF. The CDR3 nucleotides read TGTGCCAGCAGTACTAATACCCGGCCGAACATTCAGTACTTC.

The gene calls are TRBV11-3 and TRBJ2-5; 9 bases fit TRBD1. This CDR3 spans 13 amino acids. The germline V gene has CDR1 SGHNT and CDR2 YENEEA. V shed 6 bases, J shed 2 bases, and the junction held 1 base outside the gene matches. CDR3: CASRQGAQETQYF. The CDR3 DNA reads TGTGCCAGCAGACAGGGGGCACAAGAGACCCAGTACTTC.

The genes are TRBV6-1 and TRBJ2-7, with 7 bases fitting TRBD2. Germline V gives CDR1 MNHNS, CDR2 SASEGT. CDR3 length: 13 amino acids. V lost 2 bases to trimming and J lost 6 bases; unmatched junction nucleotides: 4. CDR3 coding DNA: TGTGCCAGCAGTGAATGGGGAGGGGCCGAGCAGTACTTC. Its translation is CASSEWGGAEQYF.

The chain is built from TRBV7-3 and TRBJ1-1, with D uncertain. Germline assignment: CDR1 SGHTA and CDR2 FQGTGA. There are 15 residues in the CDR3. Trimming removed 5 bases at V and 1 base at J, with 14 bases between. The CDR3: CASSPVRAGNTEAFF. The CDR3 DNA reads as TGTGCCAGCAGCCCGGTCCGGGCGGGGAACACTGAAGCTTTCTTT.

The chain uses TRBV7-2 and TRBJ1-2; TRBD1 aligns across 7 bases. CDR1 SGHTA and CDR2 FQGNSA come from the germline V gene. V shed 0 bases and J 2 bases; nucleotides not matched to a gene: 9. This CDR3 spans 17 amino acids. The CDR3 region is CASSLATGDFTNYGYTF. The CDR3 DNA is TGTGCCAGCAGCTTAGCAACAGGGGATTTTACCAACTATGGCTACACCTTC.

J is TRBJ1-1 and V is TRBV7-3, with 7 bases matching TRBD1. Germline V lookup: CDR1 SGHTA, CDR2 FQGTGA. This CDR3 contains 15 residues. The junction had 7 bases not matched to a gene; V was cut back by 5 bases and J by 1 base. The CDR3 nucleotides read TGTGCCAGCAGCCCCTGGACAGGACGGAACACTGAAGCTTTCTTT. Translating gives CASSPWTGRNTEAFF.

This chain links TRBV9 with TRBJ1-2; the match to TRBD1 covers 9 bases. This CDR3 contains 16 residues. The junction had 11 bases not matched to a gene; V was cut back by 2 bases and J by 6 bases. Germline V gene data show CDR1 as SGDLS and CDR2 as YYNGEE. The CDR3 DNA sequence: TGTGCCAGCAGCGTGGAGCTGGGACAGGGTGAAGATGGCTACACCTTC. Protein product: CASSVELGQGEDGYTF. Full variable domain (rest looked up from reference TRBV9 and TRBJ1-2): DSGVTQTPKHLITATGQRVTLRCSPRSGDLSVYWYQQSLDQGLQFLIQYYNGEERAKGNILERFSAQQFPDLHSELNLSSLELGDSALYFCASSVELGQGEDGYTFGSGTRLTVV.

This chain joins TRBV7-8 and TRBJ1-5, with unresolved D. V dropped 4 bases and J dropped 6 bases, with 19 bases sitting between them. The CDR3 runs 16 residues. Germline V gives CDR1 SGHVS, CDR2 FQNEAQ. The CDR3: CASSSTAAGWGQPQHF. The CDR3 DNA reads TGTGCCAGCAGCTCTACAGCCGCGGGGTGGGGTCAGCCCCAGCATTTT.

The chain uses TRBV27 and TRBJ2-5; 8 nucleotides line up with TRBD1. Germline V lookup: CDR1 MNHEY, CDR2 SMNVEV (reference sequence). The CDR3 has 15 amino acids. Trimming removed 5 bases from V and 3 bases from J; junction bases left unmatched: 8. The CDR3 DNA is TGTGCCAGCAGTATAACTCCGGACAGGGAAGAGACCCAGTACTTC. This translates into CASSITPDREETQYF.

The V and J genes are TRBV27 and TRBJ2-1; 7 positions match TRBD2. CDR1 MNHEY and CDR2 SMNVEV come from the germline V gene (reference sequence). V lost 5 bases to trimming and J lost 4 bases; unmatched junction nucleotides: 5. The CDR3 is made up of 14 amino acids. As DNA, the CDR3 is TGTGCCAGCAGTGGGAGGGCGGCTTACAATGAGCAGTTCTTC. It translates to CASSGRAAYNEQFF.

This sequence joins TRBV9 and TRBJ2-5, with D perhaps TRBD1 (5 bases). Germline CDR1 reads SGDLS; CDR2 reads YYNGEE. CDR3 length: 16 amino acids. V lost 3 bases to trimming and J lost 2 bases, with 17 bases between them. The CDR3 nucleotides read TGTGCCAGCAGCGCCACGCATGGACATGGTCAAGAGACCCAGTACTTC. Encoded protein: CASSATHGHGQETQYF.

The chain carries TRBV5-4 and TRBJ2-2; 14 nucleotides align to TRBD2. Germline trimming cut 4 bases from V and 2 bases from J; bases unmatched to any gene: 7. Germline lookup yields CDR1 SGHNT and CDR2 YYREEE (reference sequence). The CDR3 is made up of 18 amino acids. Written as DNA, the CDR3 is TGTGCCAGCAGCCTACCGGGACTAGCGGGAGAAAACACCGGGGAGCTGTTTTTT. Residues: CASSLPGLAGENTGELFF.

This clone is a singleton in its sample. The chain joins TRBV25-1 to TRBJ1-1; 8 bases align to TRBD1. Germline CDR1 is MGHDK and CDR2 is SYGVNS. The CDR3 loop spans 15 amino acids. V shed 5 bases, J shed 1 base, and the junction held 6 bases outside the gene matches. The CDR3 sequence is CASSSRQGTNTEAFF. CDR3 sequence (DNA): TGTGCCAGCAGTTCTCGACAGGGGACGAACACTGAAGCTTTCTTT.

This clone was seen a handful of times. This sequence joins TRBV29-1 and TRBJ2-2; 10 nucleotides line up with TRBD2. The CDR3 has 15 residues. Trimming took 4 bases from V and 7 from J; bases not matched to a gene: 9. Germline CDR1 SQVTM, CDR2 ANQGSEA. CDR3 loop: CSVALAGERSGELFF. The CDR3 coding sequence is TGCAGCGTTGCCCTAGCGGGAGAGAGAAGCGGGGAGCTGTTTTTT.

This chain joins TRBV3-1 (or the pseudogene TRBV3-2) and TRBJ1-4; D unclear. Germline loops: CDR1 LGHDT, CDR2 YNNKEL (reference sequence). CDR3 length: 12 amino acids. V gave up 4 bases and J gave up 3 bases, with 3 bases separating them. CDR3 in amino acids: CASSPSNEKLFF. Written as DNA, the CDR3 is TGTGCCAGCAGCCCTTCTAATGAAAAACTGTTTTTT.

The chain recombines TRBV6-5 with TRBJ1-6; unclear D gene. V lost 6 bases and J 7 bases, leaving 16 bases between the germline ends. The germline gives CDR1 MNHEY, CDR2 SVGAGI. The CDR3 loop spans 15 amino acids. The chain's CDR3 is CASRPLEGENSPLHF. The CDR3 DNA is TGTGCCAGCAGGCCCCTCGAGGGAGAGAATTCACCCCTCCACTTT.

The V call is TRBV6-5, the J call TRBJ1-3; D gene unclear. The CDR3 has 15 residues. Trimming removed 2 bases at V and 0 bases at J, with 8 bases between. Germline V gene data show CDR1 as MNHEY and CDR2 as SVGAGI. The CDR3 loop reads CASSYDVASGNTIYF. CDR3 DNA sequence: TGTGCCAGCAGTTACGATGTGGCCTCTGGAAACACCATATATTTT.

The chain combines TRBV6-1 with TRBJ1-4, with D perhaps matching TRBD1 (6 bases). Trimming removed 1 base at V and 5 bases at J, with 11 bases between. The germline V gene encodes CDR1 MNHNS and CDR2 SASEGT. The CDR3 length is 15 residues. The CDR3, as DNA: TGTGCCAGCAGTGAAGTATCGGGGGGCAATGAAAAACTGTTTTTT. This encodes CASSEVSGGNEKLFF.

The rearrangement joins TRBV9 to TRBJ2-3; 10 bases agree with TRBD1. Germline V gene lookup returns CDR1 SGDLS and CDR2 YYNGEE. The CDR3 spans 17 residues. J lost 2 bases, V lost 3 bases, and 9 bases had no gene match. The CDR3 protein is CASSAIAGTGVTDTQYF. The CDR3 DNA follows: TGTGCCAGCAGCGCCATCGCCGGGACAGGGGTCACAGATACGCAGTATTTT.

The gene calls are TRBV5-1 and TRBJ2-3, with TRBD2 matching 7 bases. CDR1 and CDR2 (germline): SGHRS, YFSETQ. V dropped 4 bases and J dropped 2; count of bases not matched to a gene: 7. The CDR3 spans 15 residues. CDR3 coding DNA: TGCGCCAGCAGCACCCTAGCGGTATCCACAGATACGCAGTATTTT. Translation: CASSTLAVSTDTQYF.

The CDR3 DNA reads as TGTGCCAGCAGTTATGGGGGCAACTCTGGGGCCAACGTCCTGACTTTC. This gives the protein CASSYGGNSGANVLTF. The chain combines TRBV6-5 with TRBJ2-6, with D maybe TRBD1 (6 bases). The germline V gene has CDR1 MNHEY and CDR2 SVGAGI. The CDR3 has 16 amino acids. V was clipped by 3 bases and J by 0 bases, with 9 bases between them.

The chain joins TRBV2 to TRBJ1-5; 8 bases line up with TRBD1. V was pared by 6 bases and J by 2 bases, with 6 bases of the junction left unmatched. The CDR3 totals 15 residues. Germline V gives CDR1 SNHLY, CDR2 FYNNEI. CDR3 DNA: TGTGCCAGCAGGGCTAAGGACAGGGGCAATCAGCCCCAGCATTTT. Encoded protein: CASRAKDRGNQPQHF.

The V gene is TRBV10-2, the J gene TRBJ1-4; 12 bases are shared with TRBD1. This CDR3 contains 16 residues. Germline assignment: CDR1 WSHSY and CDR2 SAAADI. V lost 7 bases, J lost 2 bases, and 5 bases stayed unmatched. CDR3 coding DNA: TGCGCCAGCACTCGGGACAGGGGGCTTACTAATGAAAAACTGTTTTTT. Translation: CASTRDRGLTNEKLFF.

The CDR3 bases are TGTGCCAGCAGCTCCCAGGGACTAGCGGGGACCGGGAACGAGCAGTACTTC. It is translated as CASSSQGLAGTGNEQYF. This chain uses TRBV7-8 with TRBJ2-7; 13 bases map to TRBD2. The CDR3 is 17 residues long. With V trimmed by 4 bases and J by 5 bases, 11 bases remained unmatched. Germline values: CDR1 SGHVS, CDR2 FQNEAQ. Full variable domain (outside the CDR3, taken from reference TRBV7-8 and TRBJ2-7): GAGVSQSPRYKVAKRGQDVALRCDPISGHVSLFWYQQALGQGPEFLTYFQNEAQLDKSGLPSDRFFAERPEGSVSTLKIQRTQQEDSAVYLCASSSQGLAGTGNEQYFGPGTRLTVT.

The chain combines TRBV29-1 with TRBJ1-1; TRBD1 is a possible D gene (6 bases). The V gene's germline CDR1 is SQVTM and CDR2 ANQGSEA. This CDR3 has 12 amino acids. The V gene lost 3 bases and the J gene lost 5 bases, with 10 bases spanning the gap. Here the CDR3 DNA reads TGCAGCGTTGATGGAAGGGGGACTGAAGCTTTCTTT. Translated: CSVDGRGTEAFF.

This clone was detected only a few times. The CDR3 protein is CASSDSNQPQHF. The DNA for the CDR3 is TGTGCCAGCAGTGATTCAAATCAGCCCCAGCATTTT. The chain links TRBV2 to TRBJ1-5; D is ambiguous. The germline V gene encodes CDR1 SNHLY and CDR2 FYNNEI. Trimming took 3 bases from V and 4 from J, leaving 4 bases between them. This CDR3 comprises 12 residues.

The rearrangement uses TRBV25-1 and TRBJ2-1; TRBD2 matches at 9 bases. The CDR3 is made up of 15 amino acids. J was trimmed by 7 bases and V by 5 bases; bases with no gene match: 9. Germline V lookup: CDR1 MGHDK, CDR2 SYGVNS. Here the CDR3 DNA reads TGTGCCAGCAGTCGGAGCGGGGGGCCAGGAAATGAGCAGTTCTTC. This gives the protein CASSRSGGPGNEQFF. Based on the CDR3 plus reference TRBV25-1 and TRBJ2-1, the full variable domain is EADIYQTPRYLVIGTGKKITLECSQTMGHDKMYWYQQDPGMELHLIHYSYGVNSTEKGDLSSESTVSRIRTEHFPLTLESARPSHTSQYLCASSRSGGPGNEQFFGPGTRLTVL.

The rearrangement uses TRBV30 and TRBJ1-3; the match to TRBD1 covers 7 bases. V was clipped by 2 bases and J by 0 bases; unmatched bases: 16. Germline lookup yields CDR1 GTSNPN and CDR2 SVGIG (reference sequence). There are 19 residues in the CDR3. CDR3 sequence reads: CAWSQNLPGQLFSGNTIYF. The CDR3 region has the DNA TGTGCCTGGAGTCAAAACTTGCCGGGACAGCTTTTCTCTGGAAACACCATATATTTT.

V gene TRBV10-3 combines with J gene TRBJ2-3, with 8 bases fitting TRBD2. CDR1 is ENHRY and CDR2 is SYGVKD in the germline V gene. V was pared by 3 bases and J by 0 bases, with 2 bases of the junction left unmatched. CDR3 length: 15 amino acids. Written as DNA, the CDR3 is TGTGCCATCAGTGAACTAGCGGCTAGCACAGATACGCAGTATTTT. Its protein is CAISELAASTDTQYF.

The V call is TRBV27, the J call TRBJ2-1, with 8 bases lining up with TRBD1. This CDR3 has 16 residues. Per germline, CDR1 MNHEY and CDR2 SMNVEV (reference sequence). V shed 6 bases and J 0 bases; nucleotides not matched to a gene: 7. Here the CDR3 DNA reads TGTGCCAGCAGCCCTAGACAGGGGAGCTCCTACAATGAGCAGTTCTTC. This gives the protein CASSPRQGSSYNEQFF.